Listed below are T cell receptor beta chains from one sample, sequenced in a study of blood T cell repertoires in COVID-19. Profiled with immunoSEQ multiplex PCR; TCRdb holds only in-frame clones, not every one. The sample includes tens of thousands of clones, roughly 88% of them seen just once. The sample comprised peripheral blood. The receptors were gathered from a human donor in a cohort sampled during active COVID-19. The CDR3 runs from the conserved cysteine through the conserved F or W. D genes are given only for firm matches. Clone size is given for some rows only: seen once, a few or many times, or a class if the clone is expanded.

clone size | J gene | D gene | V gene | CDR3 DNA | CDR3 protein
NA | TRBJ1-2 | NA | TRBV12-5 | TGTGCTAGTGGTCCTGGTAAGGGGTATGGCTACACCTTC | CASGPGKGYGYTF
NA | TRBJ1-6 | TRBD1 | TRBV5-6 | TGTGCCAGCAGCCTTACTGCAGGGGGCACATATTCACCCCTCCACTTT | CASSLTAGGTYSPLHF
NA | TRBJ1-4 | NA | TRBV4-3 | TGCGCCAGCAGCCAAGGATCCGCCAGGCGGGGTGAAAAACTGTTTTTT | CASSQGSARRGEKLFF
NA | TRBJ1-3 | NA | TRBV19 | TGTGCCAGTAGTATCTTGGGGACACCGAAGGAGTCGTCCGGAAACACCATATATTTT | CASSILGTPKESSGNTIYF
NA | TRBJ1-1 | NA | TRBV9 | TGTGCCAGCAGCCCTCGACAGGAGATGAGAAACACTGAAGCTTTCTTT | CASSPRQEMRNTEAFF
NA | TRBJ2-1 | TRBD2 | TRBV9 | TGTGCCAGCAGCCCAAGGACTAGCGGGAGTTCTTCCTACAATGAGCAGTTCTTC | CASSPRTSGSSSYNEQFF
NA | TRBJ2-5 | TRBD2 | TRBV18 | TGTGCCAGCTCACCGGGCTTCGGCGGGGGAGGACAAGAGACCCAGTACTTC | CASSPGFGGGGQETQYF
NA | TRBJ2-3 | TRBD2 | TRBV10-2 | TGCGCCAGCATACTAGCGGGGGGTCCTTCTAACACAGATACGCAGTATTTT | CASILAGGPSNTDTQYF
NA | TRBJ1-3 | NA | TRBV27 | TGTGCCAGCAGTCGAACAGGGACCTCTGGAAACACCATATATTTT | CASSRTGTSGNTIYF
once | TRBJ1-4 | NA | TRBV4-2 | TGTGCCAGCAGCCAAGCTTCGGCAGTAACTATTAATGAAAAACTGTTTTTT | CASSQASAVTINEKLFF
NA | TRBJ1-6 | TRBD1 | TRBV7-9 | TGTGCCAGCAGCTTACAGGGGGATTCACCCCTCCACTTT | CASSLQGDSPLHF
NA | TRBJ2-2 | NA | TRBV27 | TGTGCCAGCAGTTTACAGGGAACCACCGGGGAGCTGTTTTTT | CASSLQGTTGELFF
NA | TRBJ1-5 | NA | TRBV27 | TGTGCCAGCAGTTTTGCAGGGTGGAATTCGCCCCAGCATTTT | CASSFAGWNSPQHF
NA | TRBJ2-2 | TRBD1 | TRBV4-2 | TGTGCCAGCAGCCAAATAGGGGCAGGGGGCACAAAGACGAACACCGGGGAGCTGTTTTTT | CASSQIGAGGTKTNTGELFF
NA | TRBJ2-7 | TRBD2 | TRBV19 | TGTGCCAGTAGTCGGAGCGGGGGCTACGAGCAGTACTTC | CASSRSGGYEQYF
NA | TRBJ2-1 | TRBD2 | TRBV7-2 | TGTGCCAGCAGCTTAGTCGGGCTAGCGGGAGTCCATGAGCAGTTCTTC | CASSLVGLAGVHEQFF
once | TRBJ1-4 | NA | TRBV29-1 | TGCAGCGTACACATGGTAGACTCGGGAAAACTGTTTTTT | CSVHMVDSGKLFF
few | TRBJ2-7 | NA | TRBV19 | TGTGCCAGTAGTGCATCACAGGGAGGGATACCCTACGAGCAGTACTTC | CASSASQGGIPYEQYF
few | TRBJ2-1 | TRBD2 | TRBV18 | TGTGCCAGCTCAGCCAGCGGGAGCGCCTCCAGTGAGCAGTTCTTC | CASSASGSASSEQFF
NA | TRBJ2-1 | TRBD2 | TRBV2 | TGTGCCAGCATGGGGGACCTAGCGGGGGGTAATGAGCAGTTCTTC | CASMGDLAGGNEQFF
NA | TRBJ1-5 | NA | TRBV27 | TGTGCCAGCGCACCCCGTGGGGTAGAAGGGGATAGCAATCAGCCCCAGCATTTT | CASAPRGVEGDSNQPQHF
NA | TRBJ2-1 | NA | TRBV5-1 | TGCGCCAGCAGCTTGGCCTCGAATTCCCAGTCCTACAATGAGCAGTTCTTC | CASSLASNSQSYNEQFF